The 31 T cell receptor beta chains listed next were all sequenced from one sample in a study of OX40 agonist ivuxolimab in advanced cancers. Sequencing used immunoSEQ multiplex PCR; TCRdb keeps in-frame clones, though not all of them. Of some 86,000 clones detected, 90% appear once; the ten largest clones hold 0.33%. Source: CD4+ or CD8+ T cells sorted from blood, taken in a trial of the OX40 agonist ivuxolimab. All receptors come from an adult with an advanced solid tumor such as melanoma, head and neck, liver or kidney cancer.

To note about this clone: The sample holds other DNA sequences that translate to the same CDR3. J is TRBJ2-1 and V is TRBV5-1, with 9 bases that match TRBD2. CDR1 and CDR2 from the germline V gene are SGHRS and YFSETQ. The CDR3 extends over 16 amino acids. Trimming removed 1 base from V and 2 bases from J; junction bases left unmatched: 4. The CDR3 DNA sequence: TGCGCCAGCAGCTTGACCAGCGGGGGGACCTACAATGAGCAGTTCTTC. Encoded protein: CASSLTSGGTYNEQFF.

The genes are TRBV5-6 and TRBJ1-6, with a tentative D call TRBD1 (5 bases). The CDR3 is 12 amino acids. CDR1 is SGHDT, CDR2 YYEEEE, per germline. V lost 2 bases and J lost 14, with 11 bases in between. The CDR3 nucleotides are TGTGCCAGCAGCTTCCCCTTGGGGGCCCTCCACTTT. Protein: CASSFPLGALHF. Full variable domain (outside the CDR3, taken from reference TRBV5-6 and TRBJ1-6): DAGVTQSPTHLIKTRGQQVTLRCSPKSGHDTVSWYQQALGQGPQFIFQYYEEEERQRGNFPDRFSGHQFPNYSSELNVNALLLGDSALYLCASSFPLGALHFGNGTRLTVT.

This clone appeared a single time. The chain joins TRBV7-3 to TRBJ1-2; the D is unclear. V was trimmed by 0 bases and J by 4 bases, leaving 9 bases between them. The CDR3 length is 14 residues. Per the germline V gene, CDR1 is SGHTA and CDR2 is FQGTGA. The CDR3 region is CASSLTPGSYGYTF. The CDR3 nucleotides are TGTGCCAGCAGCTTAACTCCAGGCAGCTATGGCTACACCTTC.

The rearrangement links TRBV30 to TRBJ1-2, with a tentative D call TRBD1 (6 bases). V was pared by 2 bases and J by 8 bases, with 18 bases between. The germline V gene encodes CDR1 GTSNPN and CDR2 SVGIG (reference sequence). The CDR3 has 14 residues. The CDR3 DNA is TGTGCCTGGAGTTTGGGGGCGGGGGCCGGCGGCTACACCTTC. Residues: CAWSLGAGAGGYTF.

This clone showed up just once. V usage is TRBV10-1 and J usage is TRBJ2-3; 8 bases are a match to TRBD1. This CDR3 comprises 15 residues. Germline values: CDR1 WNHNN, CDR2 SYGVQD (reference sequence). The V segment lost 4 bases and the J segment 1 base; nucleotides outside the gene matches: 4. As DNA, the CDR3 is TGCGCCAGCAGTGTAACAGGGGGAGGCACAGATACGCAGTATTTT. Its translation: CASSVTGGGTDTQYF.

The V call is TRBV15, the J call TRBJ1-1; no reliable D call. Per germline, CDR1 LNHNV and CDR2 YYDKDF (reference sequence). The CDR3 is made up of 14 amino acids. V gave up 1 base and J gave up 1 base, with 7 bases separating them. The CDR3: CATSRASGNTEAFF. CDR3 coding DNA: TGTGCCACCAGCAGAGCGAGTGGGAACACTGAAGCTTTCTTT.

The chain is built from TRBV6-1 and TRBJ2-3; 11 nucleotides agree with TRBD1. J gave up 3 bases and V 3 bases, and 5 bases lay outside the gene matches. Per the germline V gene, CDR1 is MNHNS and CDR2 is SASEGT. CDR3 length equals 16 residues. The CDR3 DNA reads TGTGCCAGCAGTGAGTTTGGACAGGGGGCTACAGATACGCAGTATTTT. It specifies CASSEFGQGATDTQYF.

This chain joins TRBV7-8 and TRBJ1-5; D is unclear. Germline CDR1 and CDR2: SGHVS and FQNEAQ. Trimming pared 2 bases from V and 4 bases from J, leaving 9 bases between. The CDR3 sequence is 14 residues long. This CDR3 reads CASSLYSGNQPQHF. The CDR3 nucleotides are TGTGCCAGCAGCTTATATTCCGGAAATCAGCCCCAGCATTTT.

A single count supports this clone. The gene calls are TRBV5-6 and TRBJ1-5; D not resolved. Germline assignment: CDR1 SGHDT and CDR2 YYEEEE. The CDR3 is 14 amino acids. With 5 bases removed from V and 5 bases from J, the gap between germline ends came to 14 bases. CDR3 loop: CASSSCNGDQPQHF. In DNA form, the CDR3 reads TGTGCCAGCAGTTCTTGCAACGGAGATCAGCCCCAGCATTTT. Together with reference TRBV5-6 and TRBJ1-5, the CDR3 gives the full variable domain: DAGVTQSPTHLIKTRGQQVTLRCSPKSGHDTVSWYQQALGQGPQFIFQYYEEEERQRGNFPDRFSGHQFPNYSSELNVNALLLGDSALYLCASSSCNGDQPQHFGDGTRLSIL.

V gene TRBV6-6 combines with J gene TRBJ1-2; D is ambiguous. V was cut by 5 bases and J by 5 bases, with 9 bases left in between. The CDR3 consists of 12 residues. Germline V gene sequence: CDR1 MNHNY, CDR2 SVGAGI (reference sequence). The CDR3 loop reads CASSPRAYGYTF. The CDR3 DNA is TGTGCCAGCAGTCCCCGGGCTTATGGCTACACCTTC.

J is TRBJ1-3 and V is TRBV15; the D is unclear. Deletions cut 0 bases from V and 0 bases from J, with 12 bases between. Germline CDR1 reads LNHNV; CDR2 reads YYDKDF (reference sequence). This CDR3 is built from 17 residues. DNA for the CDR3: TGTGCCACCAGCAGAGACCAAGGACGGCTCTCTGGAAACACCATATATTTT. It codes for CATSRDQGRLSGNTIYF.

The rearrangement links TRBV5-4 to TRBJ1-3, with TRBD1 matching over 9 bases. CDR3 length: 17 amino acids. Germline-derived CDR1 and CDR2 are SGHNT and YYREEE (reference sequence). Unmatched junction bases numbered 9, after V lost 3 bases and J lost 2 bases. CDR3 nucleotides: TGTGCCAGCAGCTCCAAAAGACAGGGGGTCACTGGAAACACCATATATTTT. It encodes CASSSKRQGVTGNTIYF.

The chain joins TRBV7-2 to TRBJ2-5; 7 bases line up with TRBD1. The germline gives CDR1 SGHTA, CDR2 FQGNSA. This CDR3 region has 14 residues. V lost 5 bases and J lost 4; bases outside the gene matches: 7. The CDR3 here is CASSQGQLRETQYF. CDR3 DNA sequence: TGTGCCAGCAGCCAGGGACAGCTCCGAGAGACCCAGTACTTC.

This clone occurred a few times. The chain links TRBV5-1 to TRBJ2-5; TRBD2 agrees at 13 bases. The J segment lost 3 bases and the V segment lost 4 bases, leaving 0 bases of the junction unmatched. The germline V gene has CDR1 SGHRS and CDR2 YFSETQ. The CDR3 has 14 residues. The CDR3 region has the DNA TGCGCCAGCAGCGGACTAGCGGGGGAAGAGACCCAGTACTTC. Translated, it gives CASSGLAGEETQYF.

This chain uses TRBV7-8 with TRBJ1-3; maybe TRBD1 (6 bases). Germline-derived CDR1 and CDR2 are SGHVS and FQNEAQ. V lost 1 base to trimming and J lost 6 bases, with 13 bases between them. The CDR3 extends over 15 amino acids. The DNA for the CDR3 is TGTGCCAGCAGCTTAGGTGGGGGGCTGGTAAACACCATATATTTT. Translation gives CASSLGGGLVNTIYF.

The chain couples TRBV5-1 to TRBJ1-5, with a tentative D call TRBD1 (5 bases). Germline assignment: CDR1 SGHRS and CDR2 YFSETQ. This CDR3 comprises 15 residues. V was cut by 0 bases and J by 7 bases, with 14 bases left in between. CDR3: CASSLVGGAGQPQHF. The CDR3 coding sequence is TGCGCCAGCAGCTTGGTGGGTGGGGCGGGACAGCCCCAGCATTTT.

This rearrangement joins TRBV10-3 to TRBJ2-3, with D perhaps assigned TRBD1 or TRBD2 (5 bases each). This CDR3 is 13 amino acids long. Trimming removed 7 bases at V and 4 bases at J, with 12 bases between. Germline loops: CDR1 ENHRY, CDR2 SYGVKD. The CDR3 bases are TGTGCCATCATGAAAAGGGACGCAGATACGCAGTATTTT. It yields the protein CAIMKRDADTQYF.

This sequence joins TRBV11-3 and TRBJ2-5, with 10 bases matching TRBD2. The V gene's germline CDR1 is SGHNT and CDR2 YENEEA. J gave up 3 bases and V 4 bases, and 5 bases lay outside the gene matches. This CDR3 region has 15 residues. CDR3 protein: CASSSAAGGEETQYF. The CDR3 bases are TGTGCCAGCAGCTCGGCAGCGGGGGGGGAAGAGACCCAGTACTTC.

The V call is TRBV6-1, the J call TRBJ2-1; TRBD1 aligns across 11 bases. CDR3 length equals 14 residues. Germline CDR1 MNHNS, CDR2 SASEGT. After removal of 6 bases from V and 7 bases from J, the junction contained 5 bases not matched to a gene. Here the CDR3 reads CASRRGQGVNEQFF. CDR3 coding DNA: TGTGCCAGCAGGCGGGGACAGGGGGTAAATGAGCAGTTCTTC.

The chain employs TRBV7-2 and TRBJ2-5; D is uncertain. Trimming cost V 0 bases and J 6 bases, with 5 bases left between them. Germline V lookup: CDR1 SGHTA, CDR2 FQGNSA. This CDR3 region has 12 residues. CDR3 coding DNA: TGTGCCAGCAGCTTAGCGAGACAGACCCAGTACTTC. This sequence encodes CASSLARQTQYF.

The chain uses TRBV11-2 and TRBJ2-2; TRBD1 is a possible D gene (6 bases). Germline values: CDR1 SGHAT, CDR2 FQNNGV. V was trimmed by 5 bases and J by 3 bases, leaving 13 bases between them. The CDR3 extends over 15 amino acids. The CDR3 DNA reads as TGTGCCAGCAGCCCGGACAGAACCTACACCGGGGAGCTGTTTTTT. Translation: CASSPDRTYTGELFF.

The chain employs TRBV5-4 and TRBJ2-4; 9 bases agree with TRBD2. Germline assignment: CDR1 SGHNT and CDR2 YYREEE (reference sequence). This CDR3 comprises 16 residues. V shed 1 base, J shed 1 base, and the junction held 3 bases outside the gene matches. The CDR3 is CASSLSGGIAKNIQYF. CDR3 DNA: TGTGCCAGCAGCTTGAGCGGGGGGATCGCCAAAAACATTCAGTACTTC.

This chain uses TRBV30 with TRBJ1-2; D not resolved. The germline V gene has CDR1 GTSNPN and CDR2 SVGIG (reference sequence). V was clipped by 4 bases and J by 7 bases, with 13 bases between them. This CDR3 contains 12 residues. Written as DNA, the CDR3 is TGTGCCTGGAATGAGTTCTCGGGTGGCTACACCTTC. The encoded protein is CAWNEFSGGYTF.

The V call is TRBV6-5, the J call TRBJ1-1, with a possible D match to TRBD1 (5 bases). The CDR3 spans 12 residues. V was pared by 2 bases and J by 10 bases, with 11 bases between. Germline-derived CDR1 and CDR2 are MNHEY and SVGAGI. The CDR3 here is CASSYPGRGAFF. DNA for the CDR3: TGTGCCAGCAGTTACCCCGGAAGGGGAGCTTTCTTT.

The chain recombines TRBV25-1 with TRBJ1-3; 9 bases agree with TRBD1. This CDR3 is built from 17 residues. Germline-derived CDR1 and CDR2 are MGHDK and SYGVNS. The V segment lost 4 bases and the J segment 0 bases; nucleotides outside the gene matches: 7. The CDR3 DNA is TGTGCCAGCAGTGCTGGGACAGGGTTCTACTCTGGAAACACCATATATTTT. Protein product: CASSAGTGFYSGNTIYF.

This rearrangement joins TRBV2 to TRBJ1-6; TRBD1 matches 9 bases. Germline V lookup: CDR1 SNHLY, CDR2 FYNNEI. V was pared by 6 bases and J by 5 bases, with 8 bases of the junction left unmatched. The CDR3 spans 16 residues. The CDR3 spells CASREQGAENNSPLHF. CDR3 DNA sequence: TGTGCCAGCAGAGAACAGGGGGCAGAGAATAATTCACCCCTCCACTTT. Looking up the rest from reference TRBV2 and TRBJ1-6 gives the full variable domain: EPEVTQTPSHQVTQMGQEVILRCVPISNHLYFYWYRQILGQKVEFLVSFYNNEISEKSEIFDDQFSVERPDGSNFTLKIRSTKLEDSAMYFCASREQGAENNSPLHFGNGTRLTVT.

This chain connects TRBV9 to TRBJ2-1; D is undetermined. This CDR3 has 13 amino acids. Trimming cost V 4 bases and J 7 bases, with 12 bases left between them. The germline V gene encodes CDR1 SGDLS and CDR2 YYNGEE. CDR3 protein: CASSLRPLNEQFF. The CDR3 nucleotides are TGTGCCAGCAGCCTCCGTCCCCTGAATGAGCAGTTCTTC.

The V call is TRBV6-6, the J call TRBJ2-2; the D gene is possibly TRBD1 (5 bases). V gave up 2 bases and J gave up 6 bases, with 10 bases separating them. Germline V gives CDR1 MNHNY, CDR2 SVGAGI (reference sequence). CDR3 length equals 14 residues. CDR3 sequence reads: CASSYKGFAGELFF. Here the CDR3 DNA reads TGTGCCAGCAGTTACAAGGGGTTCGCCGGGGAGCTGTTTTTT.

V gene TRBV7-2 combines with J gene TRBJ2-3, with 7 nucleotides matching TRBD2. CDR3 length equals 12 residues. CDR1 and CDR2 from the germline V gene are SGHTA and FQGNSA. With 5 bases clipped from V and 11 bases from J, the junction kept 7 bases outside the gene matches. The CDR3: CASSPPGGGQYF. Here the CDR3 DNA reads TGTGCCAGCAGCCCCCCGGGAGGTGGGCAGTATTTT.

The CDR3 is CASSLADTLDTQYF. The CDR3 bases are TGCGCCAGCAGCTTGGCCGACACGCTAGATACGCAGTATTTT. This chain uses TRBV5-1 with TRBJ2-3; D is unclear. V was clipped by 0 bases and J by 5 bases, with 10 bases between them. This CDR3 has 14 amino acids. CDR1 SGHRS and CDR2 YFSETQ come from the germline V gene.

The chain is built from TRBV9 and TRBJ2-2, with 9 nucleotides matching TRBD1. This CDR3 comprises 15 residues. Germline-derived CDR1 and CDR2 are SGDLS and YYNGEE. V trimming: 3 bases; J trimming: 4 bases; junction bases outside the gene matches: 4. The CDR3 loop reads CASSATTGGTGELFF. In DNA, the CDR3 is TGTGCCAGCAGCGCTACGACAGGGGGCACCGGGGAGCTGTTTTTT.